Each of the 13 T cell receptor beta chains below was sequenced from the same sample in a study of a mutant IDH1 vaccine in newly diagnosed glioma. This sample's time point: week 11, during vaccination. Each dose delivered 300 ug of mutant IDH1 20-mer peptide subcutaneously with imiquimod. Their specific antigens are unknown. The table came from immunoSEQ multiplex PCR; TCRdb's copy has only in-frame clones and leaves some out. The sample yields 31,000 or so clones, roughly 78% seen once. The specimen was PBMCs, collected from a glioma patient whose treatment included an IDH1 peptide vaccine. All receptors come from a man in his thirties or forties with glioma.

V gene TRBV10-3 combines with J gene TRBJ2-1; D may be TRBD2 (6 bases). This CDR3 contains 17 residues. Germline CDR1 ENHRY, CDR2 SYGVKD. The V and J ends lost 6 bases and 1 base respectively, with 19 bases between them. The CDR3 coding sequence is TGTGCCATCAGGGAGGGACCGCCTTTGGGTTCCTACAATGAGCAGTTCTTC. Translation gives CAIREGPPLGSYNEQFF.

This chain uses TRBV19 with TRBJ1-5; no definite D call. The CDR3 runs to 14 residues. CDR1 LNHDA and CDR2 SQIVND come from the germline V gene (reference sequence). Trimming cost V 5 bases and J 9 bases, with 17 bases left between them. CDR3 nucleotide sequence: TGTGCCAGTAGTCCAGCTGACCTTTATACGCCCCAGCATTTT. It yields the protein CASSPADLYTPQHF.

This clone has only a few counts. V is TRBV2 and J is TRBJ2-3, with no clear D. Trimming pared 6 bases from V and 2 bases from J, leaving 9 bases between. The CDR3 loop spans 13 amino acids. The germline V gene encodes CDR1 SNHLY and CDR2 FYNNEI. The CDR3 region is CASSEPFTDTQYF. The CDR3 DNA reads as TGTGCCAGCAGCGAACCCTTCACAGATACGCAGTATTTT.

The V and J genes are TRBV19 and TRBJ1-1, with TRBD1 matching over 9 bases. CDR1 LNHDA and CDR2 SQIVND come from the germline V gene (reference sequence). V lost 6 bases, J lost 3 bases, and 8 bases stayed unmatched. CDR3 size: 15 residues. Here the CDR3 DNA reads TGTGCCAGTAGCCCACGACAGGGGGAAGACACTGAAGCTTTCTTT. Translating gives CASSPRQGEDTEAFF. Combining the CDR3 with reference TRBV19 and TRBJ1-1 gives the whole variable domain DGGITQSPKYLFRKEGQNVTLSCEQNLNHDAMYWYRQDPGQGLRLIYYSQIVNDFQKGDIAEGYSVSREKKESFPLTVTSAQKNPTAFYLCASSPRQGEDTEAFFGQGTRLTVV.

The V and J genes are TRBV10-3 and TRBJ1-2; 7 nucleotides align to TRBD1. V lost 3 bases and J lost 4; bases outside the gene matches: 8. Germline V gene data show CDR1 as ENHRY and CDR2 as SYGVKD. The CDR3 is made up of 15 amino acids. In DNA form, the CDR3 reads TGTGCCATCAGTGAAGGCGGCAGGGACAGCTATGGCTACACCTTC. This codes for CAISEGGRDSYGYTF.

This sequence joins TRBV4-1 and TRBJ1-6; D perhaps matches TRBD1 (5 bases). The V gene's germline CDR1 is MGHRA and CDR2 YSYEKL. The CDR3 has 18 residues. With 0 bases removed from V and 7 bases from J, the gap between germline ends came to 19 bases. CDR3 bases: TGCGCCAGCAGCCAAGATGGGGTGACAGCGGCTCGGAATTCACCCCTCCACTTT. It codes for CASSQDGVTAARNSPLHF.

The genes are TRBV10-1 and TRBJ2-5; D is undetermined. Germline lookup yields CDR1 WNHNN and CDR2 SYGVQD (reference sequence). Trimming removed 9 bases at V and 2 bases at J, with 10 bases between. The CDR3 extends over 12 amino acids. Written as DNA, the CDR3 is TGCGCCAGAACTGGACGGCAAGAGACCCAGTACTTC. Amino acids: CARTGRQETQYF.

The chain joins TRBV28 to TRBJ1-3, with unresolved D. Looked up from germline, CDR1 is MDHEN and CDR2 is SYDVKM. The ends were cut back, 5 bases at V and 2 bases at J, with 13 bases in the middle. CDR3 length: 15 residues. The CDR3 DNA sequence: TGTGCCAGCAGTCAAGGAGGAAGCGCTGGAAACACCATATATTTT. Protein: CASSQGGSAGNTIYF.

The chain recombines TRBV7-9 with TRBJ1-4; the D gene is possibly TRBD1 (5 bases). V shed 0 bases and J shed 8 bases, with 10 bases lying between them. The CDR3 has 14 amino acids. Germline values: CDR1 SEHNR, CDR2 FQNEAQ (reference sequence). CDR3 bases: TGTGCCAGCAGCTTAGCCAGTGGGGGAGAAAAACTGTTTTTT. This translates into CASSLASGGEKLFF.

This chain links TRBV6-1 with TRBJ2-3, with D perhaps TRBD2 (7 bases). The length of the CDR3 is 17 residues. Germline CDR1 is MNHNS and CDR2 is SASEGT. Trimming removed 3 bases from V and 3 bases from J, with 19 bases in between. CDR3 nucleotide sequence: TGTGCCAGCAGTGACCCTCGGGGGGCCCCCACAACAGATACGCAGTATTTT. Translated, it gives CASSDPRGAPTTDTQYF.

This chain joins TRBV4-1 and TRBJ1-5; D remains ambiguous. The CDR3 sequence is 13 residues long. V was cut by 1 base and J by 3 bases, with 4 bases left in between. From germline, CDR1 is MGHRA and CDR2 YSYEKL. The CDR3 sequence: CASSQGINQPQHF. The DNA of the CDR3 is TGCGCCAGCAGCCAAGGGATCAATCAGCCCCAGCATTTT.

The rearrangement joins TRBV5-1 to TRBJ1-4, with D unresolved. Germline V gene sequence: CDR1 SGHRS, CDR2 YFSETQ. This CDR3 has 14 amino acids. V lost 3 bases, J lost 0 bases, and 6 bases lay in between. As DNA, the CDR3 is TGCGCCAGCAGCTATTCCTCAACTAATGAAAAACTGTTTTTT. It is translated as CASSYSSTNEKLFF.

This clone has only one observation. The rearrangement links TRBV4-2 to TRBJ2-7; D gene ambiguous. This CDR3 spans 15 amino acids. V gave up 1 base and J gave up 5 bases, with 15 bases separating them. CDR1 is LGHNA, CDR2 YNFKEQ, per germline. The CDR3 protein is CASSQVKGTFDEQYF. DNA for the CDR3: TGTGCCAGCAGCCAAGTAAAGGGAACATTTGACGAGCAGTACTTC.